The present T cell receptor (beta chain) was sequenced within a study of shared clonotypes between healthy human individuals. Study in general: Researchers assigned three CD4 naive, three CD4 memory, two CD8 naive and one CD8 memory plate to each donor. Points from the study as a whole: Among the subsets, naive ones generally showed larger estimated richness than memory ones.

Profiling relied on immunoSEQ multiplex PCR, and the TCRdb table lists in-frame clones only, not all of them. The sample lists 2 million to 2.5 million clones, around 95% occurring once. To note about this clone: Its antigen is unidentified.

The CDR3 length is 15 residues. V was clipped by 4 bases and J by 6 bases, with 15 bases between them. CDR1 is MDHEN, CDR2 SYDVKM, per germline. The sample comprised naive CD4+ T cells sorted from blood. The subset is: CD45RA+ positively selected. V is TRBV28 and J is TRBJ2-2; D remains unclear. The TCR sequence derives from a man aged 18 to 30 in good health. The CDR3 nucleotides read TGTGCCAGCAGTTCCCTCCCGGGCTCTGCCGGGGAGCTGTTTTTT. Its translation is CASSSLPGSAGELFF.